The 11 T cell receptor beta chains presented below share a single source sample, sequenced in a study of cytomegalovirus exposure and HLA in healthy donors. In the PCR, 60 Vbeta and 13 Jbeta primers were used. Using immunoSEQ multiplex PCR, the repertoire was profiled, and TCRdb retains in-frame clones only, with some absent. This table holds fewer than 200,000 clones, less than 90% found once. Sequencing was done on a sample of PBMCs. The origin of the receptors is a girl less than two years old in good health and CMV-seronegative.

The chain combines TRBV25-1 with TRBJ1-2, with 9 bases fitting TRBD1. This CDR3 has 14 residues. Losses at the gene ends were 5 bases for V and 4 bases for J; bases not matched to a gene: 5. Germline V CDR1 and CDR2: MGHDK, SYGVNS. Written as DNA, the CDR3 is TGTGCCAGCAGTCACAGGGGGCGTAGCTATGGCTACACCTTC. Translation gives CASSHRGRSYGYTF.

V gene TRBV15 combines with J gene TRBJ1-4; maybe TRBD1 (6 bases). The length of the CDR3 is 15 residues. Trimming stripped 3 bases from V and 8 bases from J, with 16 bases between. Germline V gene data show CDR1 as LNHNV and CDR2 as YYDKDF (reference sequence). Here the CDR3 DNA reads TGTGCCACCAGCAGGTCCAGGGGCCTCTCAGAAAAACTGTTTTTT. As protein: CATSRSRGLSEKLFF. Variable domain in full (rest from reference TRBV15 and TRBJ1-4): DAMVIQNPRYQVTQFGKPVTLSCSQTLNHNVMYWYQQKSSQAPKLLFHYYDKDFNNEADTPDNFQSRRPNTSFCFLDIRSPGLGDTAMYLCATSRSRGLSEKLFFGSGTQLSVL.

This chain's CDR3 is CARVWTSGSPDTQYF. The CDR3 DNA sequence: TGCGCCAGGGTCTGGACTAGCGGGAGCCCAGATACGCAGTATTTT. The chain joins TRBV10-1 to TRBJ2-3, with 13 bases matching TRBD2. V gave up 9 bases and J gave up 4 bases; unmatched junction bases: 7. The CDR3 has 15 amino acids. The germline CDR1 and CDR2 sequences are WNHNN and SYGVQD (reference sequence).

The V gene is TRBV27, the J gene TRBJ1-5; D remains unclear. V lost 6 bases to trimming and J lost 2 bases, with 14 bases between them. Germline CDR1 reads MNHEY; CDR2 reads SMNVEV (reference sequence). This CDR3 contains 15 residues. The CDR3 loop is CASSRLRAGNQPQHF. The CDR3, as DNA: TGTGCCAGCAGCCGCCTGAGGGCGGGCAATCAGCCCCAGCATTTT.

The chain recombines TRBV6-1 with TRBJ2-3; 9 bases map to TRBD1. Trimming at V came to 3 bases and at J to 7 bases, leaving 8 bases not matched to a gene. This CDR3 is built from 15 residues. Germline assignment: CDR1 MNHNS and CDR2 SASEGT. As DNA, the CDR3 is TGTGCCAGCAGTGAGGGAACAGGGGGCTCACATACGCAGTATTTT. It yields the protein CASSEGTGGSHTQYF.

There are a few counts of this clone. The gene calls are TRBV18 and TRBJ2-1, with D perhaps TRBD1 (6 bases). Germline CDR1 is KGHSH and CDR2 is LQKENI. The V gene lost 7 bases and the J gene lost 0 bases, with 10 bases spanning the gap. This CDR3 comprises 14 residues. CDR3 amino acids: CASCTGSSYNEQFF. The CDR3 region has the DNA TGTGCCAGCTGTACAGGGAGCTCCTACAATGAGCAGTTCTTC.

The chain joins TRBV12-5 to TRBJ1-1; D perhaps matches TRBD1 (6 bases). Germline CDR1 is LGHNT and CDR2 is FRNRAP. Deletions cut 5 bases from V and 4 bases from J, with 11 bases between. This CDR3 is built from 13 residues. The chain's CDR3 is CASGRGGSTEAFF. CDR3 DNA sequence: TGTGCTAGTGGTAGAGGGGGTAGCACTGAAGCTTTCTTT.

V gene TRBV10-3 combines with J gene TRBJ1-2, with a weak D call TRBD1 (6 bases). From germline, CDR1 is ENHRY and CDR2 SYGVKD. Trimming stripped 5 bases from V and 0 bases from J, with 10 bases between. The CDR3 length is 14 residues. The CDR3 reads CAISSDRANYGYTF. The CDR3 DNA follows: TGTGCCATCAGTTCGGACAGAGCTAACTATGGCTACACCTTC.

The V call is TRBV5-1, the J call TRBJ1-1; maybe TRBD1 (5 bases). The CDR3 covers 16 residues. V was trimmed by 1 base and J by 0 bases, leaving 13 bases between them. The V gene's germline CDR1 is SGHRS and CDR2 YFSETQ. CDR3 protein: CASSLRQGHMNTEAFF. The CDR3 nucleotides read TGCGCCAGCAGCTTGAGGCAGGGTCACATGAACACTGAAGCTTTCTTT. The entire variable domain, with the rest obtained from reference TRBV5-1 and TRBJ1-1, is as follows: KAGVTQTPRYLIKTRGQQVTLSCSPISGHRSVSWYQQTPGQGLQFLFEYFSETQRNKGNFPGRFSGRQFSNSRSEMNVSTLELGDSALYLCASSLRQGHMNTEAFFGQGTRLTVV.

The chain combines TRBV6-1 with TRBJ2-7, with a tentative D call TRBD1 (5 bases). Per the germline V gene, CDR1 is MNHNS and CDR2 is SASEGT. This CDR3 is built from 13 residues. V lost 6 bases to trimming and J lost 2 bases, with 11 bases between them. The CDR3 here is CASRDDRAYEQYF. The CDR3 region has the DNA TGTGCCAGCAGAGACGACAGAGCCTACGAGCAGTACTTC.

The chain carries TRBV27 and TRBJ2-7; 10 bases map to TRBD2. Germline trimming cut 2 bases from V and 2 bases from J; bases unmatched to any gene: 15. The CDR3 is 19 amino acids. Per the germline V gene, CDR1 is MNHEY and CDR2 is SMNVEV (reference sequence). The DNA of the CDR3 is TGTGCCAGCAGTTTAGGGGGAGGGCCTAGCGGGAGTCGCACCTACGAGCAGTACTTC. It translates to CASSLGGGPSGSRTYEQYF.